The clone carrying this T cell receptor (beta chain) was counted at least ten times. No antigen is known for it. This entry comes from a study of shared clonotypes between healthy human individuals. This CDR3 comprises 16 residues. CDR1 is MGHDK and CDR2 is SYGVNS in the germline V gene. V lost 3 bases, J lost 0 bases, and 12 bases lay in between. When replicate PCRs were run on sorted subsets, they used 200 to 250 ng DNA, tens of thousands of T cell genomes. Using immunoSEQ multiplex PCR, the repertoire was profiled, and TCRdb retains in-frame clones only, with some absent. The sample yields about 640,000 clones, 55% to 75% seen once. General study points: Lower generation probabilities were found for non-shared clonotypes than for those shared by all four donors.

The V and J genes are TRBV25-1 and TRBJ2-4, with D perhaps assigned TRBD1 or TRBD2 (5 bases each). This TCR came from a woman aged 25-40 years in good health. The material sequenced was memory CD4+ T cells sorted from blood. Subset described: CD45RA-negative fraction. Here the CDR3 reads CASSDKGTLAKNIQYF. The DNA of the CDR3 is TGTGCCAGCAGTGATAAGGGGACCCTAGCCAAAAACATTCAGTACTTC.